These T cell receptor beta chains were read from a single sample in a study of blood T cell repertoires in COVID-19. The assay was immunoSEQ multiplex PCR, and TCRdb's table has in-frame clones only and misses some. The sample records roughly 260,000 clones, approximately 90% being singletons. Sequenced sample: peripheral blood. These receptors all come from a woman in her thirties or forties with acute or convalescent COVID-19. The CDR3 runs from the conserved cysteine through the conserved F or W. A D gene is named only where the DNA matches it firmly. Size tells how often a clone was seen (once, few, many) or the class of an expanded clone, and some rows leave it out.

clone_size | j_call | d_call | v_call | cdr3_nt | cdr3_aa
NA | TRBJ2-3 | TRBD2 | TRBV5-1 | TGCGCCAGCAGCTTGGGTAATAGCGGGGGGTCAGATACGCAGTATTTT | CASSLGNSGGSDTQYF
NA | TRBJ2-3 | TRBD2 | TRBV24-1 | TGTGCCACCAGTGATTTAGGTTCCAGCGGGGTTATCACAGATACGCAGTATTTT | CATSDLGSSGVITDTQYF
NA | TRBJ1-2 | TRBD1 | TRBV4-1 | TGCGCCAGCAGCCAAGCGCCTAGGACAGGGGGCCGAGATGGCTACACCTTC | CASSQAPRTGGRDGYTF
NA | TRBJ2-1 | TRBD1 | TRBV5-1 | TGCGCCAGCAGGAGGGCCGGGACAGAATACAATGAGCAGTTCTTC | CASRRAGTEYNEQFF
NA | TRBJ2-1 | TRBD2 | TRBV11-1 | TGTGCCAGCAGCTCAGCGGGGGGGCTGTACAATGAGCAGTTCTTC | CASSSAGGLYNEQFF
NA | TRBJ2-3 | NA | TRBV5-4 | TGTGCCAGCGAGGCCGGGAGATCCCCTAGCACAGATACGCAGTATTTT | CASEAGRSPSTDTQYF
NA | TRBJ2-5 | TRBD2 | TRBV6-2/TRBV6-3 | TGTGCCAGCAGCCCACTAGCGGGGAAAGAGACCCAGTACTTC | CASSPLAGKETQYF
NA | TRBJ1-2 | TRBD1 | TRBV19 | TGTGCCAGTAGTACTTCCGGGACAGGGATTGCTAATGGCTACACCTTC | CASSTSGTGIANGYTF
NA | TRBJ1-5 | TRBD1 | TRBV30 | TGTGCCTGGGGACAGGAGAGCAATCAGCCCCAGCATTTT | CAWGQESNQPQHF
NA | TRBJ2-1 | NA | TRBV9 | TGTGCCAGCAGCGTAGAAGGTAGCAGAGGCAATGAGCAGTTCTTC | CASSVEGSRGNEQFF
NA | TRBJ2-4 | TRBD1 | TRBV3-1/TRBV3-2 | TGTGCCAGCAGCCAGGGTACAGGGGGCAACATTCAGTACTTC | CASSQGTGGNIQYF
NA | TRBJ2-3 | NA | TRBV28 | TGTGCCACCCACTCGGGGGGCTCCTCGGCAGATACGCAGTATTTT | CATHSGGSSADTQYF
NA | TRBJ1-1 | TRBD1 | TRBV7-9 | TGTGCCAGCAGCTTAGAGGGGGACAGGAGCCCGACTGAAGCTTTCTTT | CASSLEGDRSPTEAFF
NA | TRBJ1-2 | NA | TRBV11-2 | TGTGCGGCCACAGGGCGCTATAACTATGGCTACACCTTC | CAATGRYNYGYTF
NA | TRBJ1-2 | NA | TRBV13 | TGTGCCAGCAGCTTGGGCGGGGCCAACTATGGCTACACCTTC | CASSLGGANYGYTF
once | TRBJ1-5 | TRBD1 | TRBV4-1 | TGCGCCAGCAGCCAAATTGACAGGGATAATCAGCCCCAGCATTTT | CASSQIDRDNQPQHF
once | TRBJ2-6 | NA | TRBV6-1 | TGTGCCAGCAGTTCACGGGACTCTGGGGCCAACGTCCTGACTTTC | CASSSRDSGANVLTF
NA | TRBJ1-2 | NA | TRBV5-1 | TGCGCCAGCAGCCGGGGGGGCCAGGCAGAGGGCTACACCTTC | CASSRGGQAEGYTF
NA | TRBJ2-3 | TRBD2 | TRBV27 | TGTGCCAGCAGTTTTTCAGGGGGGTTGACTTGGAGCGGGGGGAGCACAGATACGCAGTATTTT | CASSFSGGLTWSGGSTDTQYF
NA | TRBJ2-3 | NA | TRBV28 | TGTGCCAGCAGCCTCCTCCACAGGGATACGCAGTATTTT | CASSLLHRDTQYF